Shown below are 25 T cell receptor beta chains from a single sample sequenced in a study of CD4 T cells in lung cancer. Here immunoSEQ multiplex PCR was the method, and the copy in TCRdb shows in-frame clones only, minus some. The sample holds about 4,800 clones; 70% to 85% are singletons and the top ten take roughly 15%. The specimen was lung tumor tissue. These receptors originate from a man in his 60s with non-small cell lung cancer.

This chain links TRBV11-2 with TRBJ1-6; no firm D call. In germline, CDR1 is SGHAT, CDR2 FQNNGV. The CDR3 consists of 16 residues. Trimming removed 1 base from V and 0 bases from J, with 7 bases in between. The CDR3 nucleotides are TGTGCCAGCAGCTTAGTACACCGCTCCTATAATTCACCCCTCCACTTT. Translating gives CASSLVHRSYNSPLHF.

This chain links TRBV19 with TRBJ2-5; 10 positions match TRBD2. Germline lookup yields CDR1 LNHDA and CDR2 SQIVND (reference sequence). The CDR3 contains 15 residues. V lost 5 bases, J lost 1 base, and 4 bases stayed unmatched. The CDR3 coding sequence is TGTGCCAGTAGTCGGTCTAGCGGGGGCCAAGAGACCCAGTACTTC. Its translation is CASSRSSGGQETQYF. The variable domain in full, completed from reference TRBV19 and TRBJ2-5, reads DGGITQSPKYLFRKEGQNVTLSCEQNLNHDAMYWYRQDPGQGLRLIYYSQIVNDFQKGDIAEGYSVSREKKESFPLTVTSAQKNPTAFYLCASSRSSGGQETQYFGPGTRLLVL.

The rearrangement uses TRBV5-1 and TRBJ2-6; 10 nucleotides match TRBD1. The CDR3 has 18 residues. From germline, CDR1 is SGHRS and CDR2 YFSETQ. V lost 2 bases, J lost 0 bases, and 5 bases stayed unmatched. The CDR3 DNA reads as TGCGCCAGCAGCTTCCGGGACAGGGGTTTCTCTGGGGCCAACGTCCTGACTTTC. This sequence encodes CASSFRDRGFSGANVLTF. Drawing the rest from reference TRBV5-1 and TRBJ2-6, the complete variable domain is KAGVTQTPRYLIKTRGQQVTLSCSPISGHRSVSWYQQTPGQGLQFLFEYFSETQRNKGNFPGRFSGRQFSNSRSEMNVSTLELGDSALYLCASSFRDRGFSGANVLTFGAGSRLTVL.

The chain uses TRBV5-1 and TRBJ1-1; a possible D gene is TRBD1 (6 bases). Deletions cut 2 bases from V and 4 bases from J, with 18 bases between. The CDR3 length is 16 residues. In germline, CDR1 is SGHRS, CDR2 YFSETQ. CDR3 sequence reads: CASSLGGGRGGTEAFF. The CDR3 DNA reads as TGCGCCAGCAGCTTAGGGGGGGGTAGGGGCGGCACTGAAGCTTTCTTT.

The chain is built from TRBV7-2 and TRBJ2-5, with 11 bases matching TRBD2. The CDR3 has 15 residues. The V gene's germline CDR1 is SGHTA and CDR2 FQGNSA. The J segment lost 5 bases and the V segment lost 3 bases, leaving 5 bases of the junction unmatched. CDR3 protein: CASSFNSGRGETQYF. CDR3 DNA sequence: TGTGCCAGCAGCTTTAATAGCGGGAGGGGCGAGACCCAGTACTTC.

This clone was observed a handful of times. This chain joins TRBV4-2 and TRBJ2-1; 10 positions agree with TRBD2. Germline V gives CDR1 LGHNA, CDR2 YNFKEQ. The CDR3 is made up of 16 amino acids. Germline trimming cut 0 bases from V and 7 bases from J; bases unmatched to any gene: 6. This CDR3 reads CASSQEKLAGSNEQFF. CDR3 DNA sequence: TGTGCCAGCAGCCAAGAAAAACTAGCGGGATCGAATGAGCAGTTCTTC.

The rearrangement uses TRBV6-6 and TRBJ2-5, with D maybe TRBD1 (5 bases). This CDR3 has 14 residues. Between the trimmed V and J ends, which lost 6 bases and 5 bases, there was a span of 16 bases. The V gene's germline CDR1 is MNHNY and CDR2 SVGAGI (reference sequence). CDR3 loop: CASSPGVGRETQYF. The CDR3 DNA is TGTGCCAGCAGCCCCGGAGTGGGGCGGGAGACCCAGTACTTC.

This clone counts as medium-sized (0.01 to 0.1%). This chain links TRBV30 with TRBJ2-1; D may be TRBD2 (7 bases). The germline V gene has CDR1 GTSNPN and CDR2 SVGIG (reference sequence). The V end was cut by 1 base, the J end by 10 bases, with 17 bases between. The CDR3 extends over 14 amino acids. As DNA, the CDR3 is TGTGCCTGGAGTGGGGGGCGGGAGTCATCGGAGCAGTTCTTC. The encoded protein is CAWSGGRESSEQFF.

In this sample, this clone turned up a few times. The CDR3 spells CASRWRRGETQYF. DNA of the CDR3: TGTGCCAGCAGATGGAGGAGGGGAGAGACCCAGTACTTC. This chain joins TRBV28 and TRBJ2-5, with a possible D match to TRBD2 (6 bases). Trimming took off 6 bases at V and 4 bases at J, with 12 bases between the two ends. The germline V gene has CDR1 MDHEN and CDR2 SYDVKM. The CDR3 is 13 residues long.

The CDR3 protein is CASSGGASKNIQYF. As DNA, the CDR3 is TGTGCCAGCAGTGGTGGGGCCTCCAAAAACATTCAGTACTTC. The J gene is TRBJ2-4, the V gene TRBV6-1; TRBD1 might be the D (5 bases). The CDR3 has 14 amino acids. CDR1 and CDR2 (germline): MNHNS, SASEGT. The V gene lost 4 bases and the J gene lost 2 bases, with 9 bases spanning the gap.

This clone is termed large. The rearrangement uses TRBV28 and TRBJ2-7; 8 bases fit TRBD1. The CDR3 is made up of 14 amino acids. The V segment lost 5 bases and the J segment 5 bases; nucleotides outside the gene matches: 8. Germline loops: CDR1 MDHEN, CDR2 SYDVKM. The CDR3, as DNA: TGTGCCAGCAGTCCCGGGACAGGTCTCAACGAGCAGTACTTC. Amino acid sequence: CASSPGTGLNEQYF.

About this clone itself: A junction end diverges from the germline sequence, so it may reflect a read error. This chain joins TRBV14 and TRBJ2-1, with TRBD1 as a possible D gene (5 bases). The CDR3 is 12 amino acids. The germline V gene has CDR1 SGHDN and CDR2 FVKESK. The CDR3 DNA reads TGTGCCAGCAACCAAGTCCAGGGTAGACAGTTCTTC. Protein product: CASNQVQGRQFF.

CDR3 loop: CARPPGRLSYTF. CDR3 bases: TGCGCCAGGCCTCCGGGTCGACTAAGCTACACCTTC. V is TRBV5-1 and J is TRBJ1-2; D is unresolved. Trimming took 8 bases from V and 9 from J, leaving 17 bases between them. The CDR3 contains 12 residues. The germline V gene has CDR1 SGHRS and CDR2 YFSETQ.

The gene calls are TRBV19 and TRBJ1-6; the D gene is possibly TRBD1 (6 bases). Germline assignment: CDR1 LNHDA and CDR2 SQIVND (reference sequence). The V and J ends lost 6 bases and 5 bases respectively, with 17 bases between them. The CDR3 covers 16 residues. Here the CDR3 DNA reads TGTGCCAGTAGCCGTCGCAGGGGATGGAATAATTCACCCCTCCACTTT. Its protein product is CASSRRRGWNNSPLHF. The whole variable domain, filled in from reference TRBV19 and TRBJ1-6, reads DGGITQSPKYLFRKEGQNVTLSCEQNLNHDAMYWYRQDPGQGLRLIYYSQIVNDFQKGDIAEGYSVSREKKESFPLTVTSAQKNPTAFYLCASSRRRGWNNSPLHFGNGTRLTVT.

The chain has TRBV4-1 and TRBJ2-3; 7 nucleotides line up with TRBD1. J lost 2 bases, V lost 3 bases, and 14 bases had no gene match. The CDR3 contains 18 residues. The V gene's germline CDR1 is MGHRA and CDR2 YSYEKL. CDR3 sequence: CASSHGTESGLITDTQYF. CDR3 coding DNA: TGCGCCAGCAGCCACGGGACAGAAAGCGGCCTGATCACAGATACGCAGTATTTT.

The genes are TRBV6-5 and TRBJ1-1; no definite D call. This CDR3 comprises 15 residues. Looked up from germline, CDR1 is MNHEY and CDR2 is SVGAGI. Trimming took 5 bases from V and 0 from J, leaving 13 bases between them. The CDR3 DNA is TGTGCCAGCAGTCCGGCGGACGGGATGAACACTGAAGCTTTCTTT. Translated, it gives CASSPADGMNTEAFF.

V is TRBV5-1 and J is TRBJ2-5; 9 positions agree with TRBD1. The V and J ends lost 3 bases and 4 bases, in that order; junction bases with no gene match: 4. Germline CDR1 SGHRS, CDR2 YFSETQ. The CDR3 is 14 amino acids. The CDR3 bases are TGCGCCAGCAGCTCTTTGGGACAGGGAGAGACCCAGTACTTC. The encoded protein is CASSSLGQGETQYF.

The chain carries TRBV6-1 and TRBJ1-6, with D uncertain. The ends were cut back, 6 bases at V and 6 bases at J, with 12 bases in the middle. Germline loops: CDR1 MNHNS, CDR2 SASEGT. The CDR3 is 14 amino acids. The CDR3 nucleotides are TGTGCCAGCAGGTTGACGGGAGCTAATTCACCCCTCCACTTT. The encoded protein is CASRLTGANSPLHF.

This clone was picked up one time. The CDR3 bases are TGTGCCAGCAGGGCGACTTCTCGAGGGGGCCAAGGGGGCTACACCTTC. Translation: CASRATSRGGQGGYTF. The gene calls are TRBV5-6 and TRBJ1-2; 7 nucleotides agree with TRBD1. The CDR3 consists of 16 residues. After removal of 5 bases from V and 8 bases from J, the junction contained 18 bases not matched to a gene. CDR1 is SGHDT, CDR2 YYEEEE, per germline.

The chain is built from TRBV4-1 and TRBJ1-5; D may be TRBD1 (5 bases). V was shortened by 3 bases and J by 5 bases, with 8 bases between the two germline ends. The CDR3 is 13 residues long. The germline V gene encodes CDR1 MGHRA and CDR2 YSYEKL. The CDR3 spells CASSHLQDQPQHF. CDR3 DNA sequence: TGCGCCAGCAGCCACTTACAGGATCAGCCCCAGCATTTT.

The rearrangement uses TRBV30 and TRBJ1-2; D is undetermined. The CDR3 has 12 amino acids. Germline-derived CDR1 and CDR2 are GTSNPN and SVGIG (reference sequence). Deletions cut 3 bases from V and 8 bases from J, with 13 bases between. CDR3 amino acids: CAWRLSGGGYTF. The DNA for the CDR3 is TGTGCCTGGAGGTTATCCGGCGGAGGCTACACCTTC.

CDR3 amino acids: CASRDRGNTGELFF. The CDR3 DNA is TGTGCCAGCCGGGACAGGGGAAACACCGGGGAGCTGTTTTTT. J is TRBJ2-2 and V is TRBV28, with 10 bases lining up with TRBD1. In germline, CDR1 is MDHEN, CDR2 SYDVKM. The CDR3 is made up of 14 amino acids. Trimming removed 8 bases from V and 2 bases from J; junction bases left unmatched: 2.

This sequence joins TRBV13 and TRBJ2-3; TRBD2 matches at 11 bases. V was pared by 5 bases and J by 4 bases, with 17 bases of the junction left unmatched. The CDR3 runs 19 residues. Germline loops: CDR1 PRHDT, CDR2 FYEKMQ (reference sequence). DNA of the CDR3: TGTGCCAGCAGCCGGTACGCGGGGCTAGCGGGAGGAATGGCAGATACGCAGTATTTT. Encoded protein: CASSRYAGLAGGMADTQYF. The full variable domain, with the rest looked up from reference TRBV13 and TRBJ2-3, is AAGVIQSPRHLIKEKRETATLKCYPIPRHDTVYWYQQGPGQDPQFLISFYEKMQSDKGSIPDRFSAQQFSDYHSELNMSSLELGDSALYFCASSRYAGLAGGMADTQYFGPGTRLTVL.

The J gene is TRBJ1-3, the V gene TRBV2; D ambiguous. There are 12 residues in the CDR3. The ends were cut back, 3 bases at V and 4 bases at J, with 4 bases in the middle. Germline loops: CDR1 SNHLY, CDR2 FYNNEI. The CDR3 region has the DNA TGTGCCAGCAGTGAGCGGGGAAACACCATATATTTT. Its translation: CASSERGNTIYF.

The V call is TRBV10-2, the J call TRBJ2-1; D perhaps matches TRBD2 (7 bases). The CDR3 length is 11 residues. The ends were cut back, 3 bases at V and 16 bases at J, with 13 bases in the middle. The V gene's germline CDR1 is WSHSY and CDR2 SAAADI. The CDR3 sequence is CASSDIGGHFF. The CDR3 coding sequence is TGCGCCAGCAGTGATATCGGGGGGCACTTCTTC.